This T cell receptor beta chain was identified during a study of control samples from healthy donors and cancer patients. Assay: immunoSEQ multiplex PCR; the TCRdb copy retains only in-frame clones and omits some. In the table there are around 82,000 clones, 80% to 90% of which are singletons. The V gene lost 0 bases and the J gene lost 2 bases, with 11 bases spanning the gap. Germline CDR1 SGDLS, CDR2 YYNGEE. The CDR3 extends over 15 amino acids. The source material was blood. This TCR was recovered from a man between 50 and 59 years old in good health. The chain is built from TRBV9 and TRBJ2-5; D is perhaps TRBD1 (6 bases). The CDR3, as DNA: TGTGCCAGCAGCGTAGATGGGACAACACAAGAGACCCAGTACTTC. It is translated as CASSVDGTTQETQYF. Full variable domain (remainder filled in from reference TRBV9 and TRBJ2-5): DSGVTQTPKHLITATGQRVTLRCSPRSGDLSVYWYQQSLDQGLQFLIQYYNGEERAKGNILERFSAQQFPDLHSELNLSSLELGDSALYFCASSVDGTTQETQYFGPGTRLLVL.